This T cell receptor beta chain is from a study of long-term antiretroviral therapy in people with HIV. Study-level points and caveats: Collection of the blood took place between about 2003 and 2017. The ART regimens in use then may have been less effective than current ones.

This CDR3 is built from 13 residues. V lost 6 bases and J lost 4, with 10 bases in between. Per the germline V gene, CDR1 is SNHLY and CDR2 is FYNNEI. A few counts support this clone. Its antigen remains unknown. The assay used was immunoSEQ (version v3.0), run at survey level. The data were produced by immunoSEQ multiplex PCR, yet TCRdb's version contains in-frame clones alone and is incomplete. This table has around 13,000 clones, 80% appearing once. The sample was unsorted PBMCs, taken 3.2 years before starting antiretroviral therapy. This chain links TRBV2 with TRBJ1-5; D unresolved. The TCR sequence derives from a man in his forties with HIV. This CDR3 reads CASRAETNQPQHF. In nucleotides, the CDR3 is TGTGCCAGCAGGGCTGAAACGAATCAGCCCCAGCATTTT. Variable domain in full (rest from reference TRBV2 and TRBJ1-5): EPEVTQTPSHQVTQMGQEVILRCVPISNHLYFYWYRQILGQKVEFLVSFYNNEISEKSEIFDDQFSVERPDGSNFTLKIRSTKLEDSAMYFCASRAETNQPQHFGDGTRLSIL.